One sample yielded the 17 T cell receptor beta chains listed below, sequenced in a study of blood T cell repertoires in COVID-19. Sequenced by immunoSEQ multiplex PCR; TCRdb stores in-frame clones only, minus some. This table has about 250,000 clones, approximately 80% appearing once. Sample: PBMCs or T cells enriched from blood (not recorded which). The receptors originated from a man aged 35 to 55 who had been exposed to COVID-19.

The rearrangement uses TRBV30 and TRBJ2-3; TRBD1 matches 7 bases. The germline V gene has CDR1 GTSNPN and CDR2 SVGIG (reference sequence). V was pared by 4 bases and J by 8 bases, with 6 bases of the junction left unmatched. CDR3 length: 12 residues. The CDR3 reads CAWKGTATTQYF. Written as DNA, the CDR3 is TGTGCCTGGAAAGGGACAGCGACTACGCAGTATTTT. The full variable domain, rest sourced from reference TRBV30 and TRBJ2-3, is SQTIHQWPATLVQPVGSPLSLECTVEGTSNPNLYWYRQAAGRGLQLLFYSVGIGQISSEVPQNLSASRPQDRQFILSSKKLLLSDSGFYLCAWKGTATTQYFGPGTRLTVL.

This clone has more than one count but fewer than ten. The chain couples TRBV3-1 (or the pseudogene TRBV3-2) to TRBJ1-2, with unresolved D. CDR1 and CDR2 from the germline V gene are LGHDT and YNNKEL (reference sequence). The CDR3 runs 15 residues. The V end was cut by 2 bases, the J end by 4 bases, with 14 bases between. The DNA of the CDR3 is TGTGCCAGCAGCCAATGGAGCTCAAGAGGCTATGGCTACACCTTC. It codes for CASSQWSSRGYGYTF.

J is TRBJ2-1 and V is TRBV13; D is possibly TRBD2 (6 bases). Trimming removed 4 bases from V and 15 bases from J, with 22 bases in between. CDR1 and CDR2 (germline): PRHDT, FYEKMQ (reference sequence). The CDR3 spans 14 residues. CDR3 in amino acids: CASSYRADYPTGFF. As DNA, the CDR3 is TGTGCCAGCAGCTATAGGGCGGACTACCCCACGGGGTTCTTC.

Points on this clone: The sample has other DNA sequences that encode this CDR3 too. The genes are TRBV5-6 and TRBJ1-1; tentatively, D is TRBD1 (5 bases). The V end lost 5 bases, the J end lost 4 bases, and 12 bases lay between the germline ends. Germline CDR1 SGHDT, CDR2 YYEEEE. This CDR3 contains 13 residues. CDR3 sequence reads: CASRIRRGTEAFF. CDR3 nucleotides: TGTGCCAGCAGGATCCGAAGGGGCACTGAAGCTTTCTTT.

This chain joins TRBV6-5 and TRBJ1-5; 8 bases match TRBD1. The germline V gene encodes CDR1 MNHEY and CDR2 SVGAGI. V was pared by 10 bases and J by 4 bases, with 9 bases of the junction left unmatched. This CDR3 has 14 amino acids. The CDR3 is CATRLRDRNQPQHF. The CDR3 DNA sequence: TGTGCCACCCGTCTCAGGGACAGGAATCAGCCCCAGCATTTT.

CDR3 sequence: CASRSQGGTEAFF. CDR3 DNA: TGCGCCAGCAGAAGTCAGGGAGGGACTGAAGCTTTCTTT. The chain has TRBV5-1 and TRBJ1-1, with a weak D call TRBD1 (5 bases). Trimming took off 5 bases at V and 5 bases at J, with 13 bases between the two ends. CDR3 length: 13 residues. CDR1 is SGHRS, CDR2 YFSETQ, per germline.

The table lists this clone with a few counts. In DNA form, the CDR3 reads TGTGCCAGTAAAGCTAGCCGCGGGACCTACGAGCAGTACTTC. Translating gives CASKASRGTYEQYF. V is TRBV19 and J is TRBJ2-7, with D possibly being TRBD2 (6 bases). Trimming removed 7 bases from V and 2 bases from J, with 15 bases in between. Germline assignment: CDR1 LNHDA and CDR2 SQIVND (reference sequence). The CDR3 contains 14 residues.

By share, this clone counts as medium-sized. This chain connects TRBV11-3 to TRBJ2-1; TRBD1 aligns across 8 bases. The CDR3 length is 15 residues. The junction had 6 bases not matched to a gene; V was cut back by 3 bases and J by 5 bases. The germline CDR1 and CDR2 sequences are SGHNT and YENEEA. CDR3 residues: CASSLRTGWDNEQFF. CDR3 in DNA: TGTGCCAGCAGCTTGAGGACAGGGTGGGACAATGAGCAGTTCTTC. The full variable domain, in which reference TRBV11-3 and TRBJ2-1 provide the parts outside the CDR3, is EAGVVQSPRYKIIEKKQPVAFWCNPISGHNTLYWYLQNLGQGPELLIRYENEEAVDDSQLPKDRFSAERLKGVDSTLKIQPAELGDSAVYLCASSLRTGWDNEQFFGPGTRLTVL.

V usage is TRBV28 and J usage is TRBJ2-7; 9 nucleotides line up with TRBD2. CDR3 size: 16 residues. V was pared by 4 bases and J by 5 bases, with 12 bases of the junction left unmatched. CDR1 is MDHEN, CDR2 SYDVKM, per germline. The CDR3 nucleotides read TGTGCCAGCAGTTACCCCCCGAGCGGGAGGATCAACGAGCAGTACTTC. Translated: CASSYPPSGRINEQYF.

This clone appeared once. The V and J genes are TRBV27 and TRBJ1-5; TRBD1 agrees at 9 bases. The V segment lost 3 bases and the J segment 0 bases; nucleotides outside the gene matches: 6. CDR3 length equals 17 residues. Germline lookup yields CDR1 MNHEY and CDR2 SMNVEV (reference sequence). CDR3 sequence: CASSLGTGINSNQPQHF. Here the CDR3 DNA reads TGTGCCAGCAGTTTGGGGACAGGGATAAATAGCAATCAGCCCCAGCATTTT.

The CDR3 DNA sequence: TGTGCCAGCTCCGACTCTTCCAGCTCTAAAAACATTCAGTACTTC. Residues: CASSDSSSSKNIQYF. The V gene is TRBV18, the J gene TRBJ2-4; D uncertain. The ends were cut back, 6 bases at V and 4 bases at J, with 16 bases in the middle. The length of the CDR3 is 15 residues. Germline-derived CDR1 and CDR2 are KGHSH and LQKENI.

This chain connects TRBV11-1 to TRBJ2-1; weak D call: TRBD1 (6 bases). Germline loops: CDR1 SGHAT, CDR2 FQDESV (reference sequence). Trimming cost V 3 bases and J 5 bases, with 8 bases left between them. There are 13 residues in the CDR3. The CDR3 DNA sequence: TGTGCCAGCAGCTTGACAGGAAACAATGAGCAGTTCTTC. It yields the protein CASSLTGNNEQFF.

The chain links TRBV2 to TRBJ2-1; 8 nucleotides agree with TRBD2. The V gene's germline CDR1 is SNHLY and CDR2 FYNNEI. CDR3 length equals 15 residues. After removal of 3 bases from V and 6 bases from J, the junction contained 7 bases not matched to a gene. In nucleotides, the CDR3 is TGTGCCAGCAGTGAGCTTCCCGGGAGGGCCAATGAGCAGTTCTTC. It codes for CASSELPGRANEQFF.

This sequence joins TRBV6-5 and TRBJ2-5; a weak D match, TRBD1 (6 bases). Germline V CDR1 and CDR2: MNHEY, SVGAGI. The V and J ends lost 7 bases and 2 bases respectively, with 11 bases between them. This CDR3 comprises 13 residues. The DNA of the CDR3 is TGTGCCAGCAAGGCCCAGGGGCAAGAGACCCAGTACTTC. This sequence encodes CASKAQGQETQYF.

The chain recombines TRBV4-2 with TRBJ2-7; the match to TRBD2 covers 10 bases. The CDR3 is 17 amino acids. Germline CDR1 is LGHNA and CDR2 is YNFKEQ. With V trimmed by 1 base and J by 1 base, 7 bases remained unmatched. This CDR3 is CASSQVSLAGESYEQYF. Written as DNA, the CDR3 is TGTGCCAGCAGCCAAGTATCCCTAGCGGGAGAGTCCTACGAGCAGTACTTC.

The J gene is TRBJ2-7, the V gene TRBV20-1; 8 bases agree with TRBD2. Germline V gives CDR1 DFQATT, CDR2 SNEGSKA (reference sequence). J gave up 5 bases and V 3 bases, and 0 bases lay outside the gene matches. The CDR3 runs 11 residues. In DNA form, the CDR3 reads TGCAGTGCTAGCGGGGGGGACGAGCAGTACTTC. Amino acid sequence: CSASGGDEQYF.

The rearrangement joins TRBV6-5 to TRBJ1-3; unclear D gene. CDR3 size: 15 residues. CDR1 and CDR2 from the germline V gene are MNHEY and SVGAGI. The V gene lost 6 bases and the J gene lost 4 bases, with 16 bases spanning the gap. In DNA, the CDR3 is TGTGCCAGCAGCAAAGGAGGGCAGCCAGGAAACACCATATATTTT. This codes for CASSKGGQPGNTIYF.